This TCR beta chain was found in a study of CD8 T cells in Susac syndrome. Comments on this clonotype: Antigen unknown.

J gave up 8 bases and V 6 bases, and 11 bases lay outside the gene matches. The germline CDR1 and CDR2 sequences are MDHEN and SYDVKM. The CDR3 runs to 16 residues. Notes on the study in general: As the study acknowledged, the number of individuals who were part of its TCR sequencing and HLA analysis was relatively small.

FACS enriched CD8+ TEMRA cells, while bulk CD8+ and CD4+ were negatively isolated. A quantity of about 0.45 to 1 ug RNA underwent reverse transcription using random hexamers. MiXCR, applied by TCRdb to the immunoSEQ multiplex PCR reads, yields one record per CDR3 protein. The sample lists 160,000 or so distinct CDR3 sequences; roughly 95% were seen once. The TCR sequence derives from a human donor with multiple sclerosis. The gene calls are TRBV28 and TRBJ2-4; 12 positions agree with TRBD2. The source material was CD8+ T cells from PBMCs. DNA of the CDR3: TGTGCCAGCAGCTCCCCGACTAGCGGGAGTCGGGACATTCAGTACTTC. Protein: CASSSPTSGSRDIQYF.